This T cell receptor (beta chain) was found in a study of blood T cell repertoires in COVID-19. The overall study: T cells, B-cell-depleted T cells, or PBMCs provided the cDNA or gDNA that served as material.

In the source study's methods: Amplifying reference gene primers gave estimates of nucleated cell counts. The method was immunoSEQ multiplex PCR; TCRdb's version includes in-frame clones alone and lacks a portion of them. V and J calls and clone size follow that table, whereas D and trimming were derived from the DNA. The sample lists 70,000 to 95,000 clones, 70% to 90% occurring once. Sequences were obtained from peripheral blood. This TCR derives from a human donor in a cohort sampled during active COVID-19.

CDR3 in amino acids: CSVAGPLSSEQYF. The CDR3, as DNA: TGCAGCGTCGCGGGCCCCCTAAGCTCCGAGCAGTACTTC. The chain combines TRBV29-1 with TRBJ2-7; D perhaps matches TRBD2 (5 bases). Germline CDR1 is SQVTM and CDR2 is ANQGSEA. The ends were cut back, 6 bases at V and 6 bases at J, with 18 bases in the middle. CDR3 length: 13 residues.